What follows are 20 T cell receptor beta chains derived from one specimen sequenced in a study of monozygotic twins with inflammatory bowel disease. No DNA is given; TCRdb re-called the 5' RACE reads and lists each CDR3 protein once. The specimen's table records about 380,000 distinct CDR3 sequences. Sequenced input: blood. All receptors come from a human donor with ulcerative colitis or Crohn's disease, or a healthy co-twin of an affected twin (not recorded which).

CDR3 residues: CASSFPGQGEAFF. The V gene is TRBV5-1, the J gene TRBJ1-1; the TRBD1 assignment by TCRdb is unverifiable without DNA. Germline CDR1 reads SGHRS; CDR2 reads YFSETQ. The CDR3 extends over 13 amino acids.

The CDR3 protein is CATSRAFLNQPQHF. The rearrangement joins TRBV2 to TRBJ1-5. The CDR3 spans 14 residues. Germline CDR1 is SNHLY and CDR2 is FYNNEI.

J is TRBJ2-3 and V is TRBV2. The CDR3 contains 14 residues. Germline V gene sequence: CDR1 SNHLY, CDR2 FYNNEI. The CDR3: CASSGGLDSDTQYF.

J is TRBJ1-4 and V is TRBV6-5. The CDR3 covers 16 residues. The germline gives CDR1 MNHEY, CDR2 SVGAGI. This chain's CDR3 is CASSSRWGRRGEKLFF.

The V call is TRBV6-2 or TRBV6-3, the J call TRBJ2-7; the TRBD1 assignment by TCRdb is unverifiable without DNA. The CDR3 totals 15 residues. CDR1 is MNHEY and CDR2 is SVGEGT in the germline V gene. Here the CDR3 reads CASSYLETGDYEQYF.

The gene calls are TRBV12-3 or TRBV12-4 and TRBJ2-3; with no DNA, the TCRdb D assignment of TRBD1 cannot be verified. CDR3 length: 16 amino acids. The chain's CDR3 is CASSLLGQPSTDTQYF.

The chain links TRBV4-2 to TRBJ2-3; as DNA is missing, the TRBD1 call by TCRdb cannot be tested. Germline V lookup: CDR1 LGHNA, CDR2 YNFKEQ. The length of the CDR3 is 16 residues. The CDR3 here is CASSQELRGSTDTQYF.

The rearrangement links TRBV5-1 to TRBJ2-7. This CDR3 is 13 amino acids long. Germline values: CDR1 SGHRS, CDR2 YFSETQ. CDR3 protein: CASTLDRRHEQYF.

The chain links TRBV3-1 to TRBJ2-2; TCRdb gives TRBD2 as the D gene, but with no DNA this cannot be confirmed. The CDR3 loop spans 20 amino acids. The germline V gene has CDR1 LGHDT and CDR2 YNNKEL (reference sequence). Here the CDR3 reads CASSQVVKDTRQGNTGELFF.

The V gene is TRBV10-3, the J gene TRBJ2-3; TCRdb's assignment of TRBD2 cannot be checked, as there is no DNA. This CDR3 comprises 14 residues. CDR1 is ENHRY, CDR2 SYGVKD, per germline. CDR3 in amino acids: CAIGVAGVADTQYF.

V gene TRBV30 combines with J gene TRBJ2-2; TCRdb's D call, TRBD2, is unchecked because there is no DNA. The CDR3 consists of 15 residues. Germline CDR1 GTSNPN, CDR2 SVGIG (reference sequence). CDR3 region: CAWNRLAGGTGELFF.

The rearrangement links TRBV20-1 to TRBJ2-3; TCRdb outputs TRBD2, but without DNA this stays unchecked. The CDR3 sequence is 13 residues long. The germline gives CDR1 DFQATT, CDR2 SNEGSKA (reference sequence). The CDR3 region is CSATSGGTDTQYF.

V usage is TRBV5-6 and J usage is TRBJ2-4. Germline values: CDR1 SGHDT, CDR2 YYEEEE. This CDR3 comprises 17 residues. CDR3: CASSLRIEPVAKNIQYF.

The chain employs TRBV5-1 and TRBJ2-7; the TCRdb call, TRBD1, lacks DNA for checking. This CDR3 comprises 15 residues. The germline gives CDR1 SGHRS, CDR2 YFSETQ. The CDR3: CASSLQGLVSGEQYF. The complete variable domain, with remaining parts taken from reference TRBV5-1 and TRBJ2-7, reads KAGVTQTPRYLIKTRGQQVTLSCSPISGHRSVSWYQQTPGQGLQFLFEYFSETQRNKGNFPGRFSGRQFSNSRSEMNVSTLELGDSALYLCASSLQGLVSGEQYFGPGTRLTVT.

This chain connects TRBV5-6 to TRBJ2-1; TCRdb selects TRBD2, and the lack of DNA leaves this call unchecked. Germline V gene sequence: CDR1 SGHDT, CDR2 YYEEEE. The CDR3 extends over 13 amino acids. CDR3: CASSSLARDEQFF.

The chain is built from TRBV6-1 and TRBJ2-7; TCRdb names TRBD1, which stays unverified in the absence of DNA. This CDR3 contains 18 residues. CDR1 is MNHNS, CDR2 SASEGT, per germline. The CDR3 is CASSERSSTGSASYEQYF.

The rearrangement joins TRBV5-6 to TRBJ1-6; the D gene TCRdb calls, TRBD1, cannot be checked with no DNA. The CDR3 length is 15 residues. CDR1 is SGHDT and CDR2 is YYEEEE in the germline V gene. CDR3 region: CASSVDRGLNSPLHF.

The chain joins TRBV15 to TRBJ2-5; TCRdb proposes TRBD1, but this gene call is untestable without DNA. Germline CDR1 reads LNHNV; CDR2 reads YYDKDF (reference sequence). This CDR3 is 15 amino acids long. The CDR3 protein is CATSRDRTGLETQYF.

This chain links TRBV7-8 with TRBJ2-2; TCRdb calls TRBD1, which cannot be checked without DNA. Germline CDR1 is SGHVS and CDR2 is FQNEAQ. This CDR3 has 14 residues. CDR3 amino acids: CASSSTVNTGELFF.

V is TRBV4-1 and J is TRBJ2-5; TCRdb lists TRBD1, though no DNA is available to test this call. Per the germline V gene, CDR1 is MGHRA and CDR2 is YSYEKL. The CDR3 covers 15 residues. The CDR3: CASSPARTPQETQYF.